This T cell receptor (beta chain) was identified during a study of beta chain features in type 1 diabetes. Study-level results: In patients and controls equally, PCR might favor templates that are shorter.

This clone was seen a handful of times. No antigen is known for it. Expressed TCRB transcripts were sequenced after all isolated RNA was converted to cDNA. Clones were read by immunoSEQ multiplex PCR, and TCRdb kept only the in-frame ones, dropping some. This table holds about 350,000 clones, 20% found once. The CDR3 spans 14 residues. Between the trimmed V and J ends, which lost 3 bases and 4 bases, there was a span of 12 bases. CDR1 SEHNR and CDR2 FQNEAQ come from the germline V gene (reference sequence). The clonotype comes from a woman between 18 and 29 years old in good health. The J gene is TRBJ1-1, the V gene TRBV7-9; perhaps TRBD1 as D (5 bases). Source material: naive CD4+ T cells from blood. In nucleotides, the CDR3 is TGTGCCAGCAGCTTTAGGGGTACTGGCACTGAAGCTTTCTTT. Translation: CASSFRGTGTEAFF.